The 17 T cell receptor beta chains given below trace back to one sample, sequenced in a study of early T cells in non-severe SARS-CoV-2 infection (dated by TCRdb to about 2021). Libraries were constructed by 5' RACE. Sequencing took place on a NextSeq 500. TCRdb trimmed the raw reads at Q25, called clones with MiXCR and kept productive beta chains. When rows share a CDR3 protein, they turn into one entry using the most common DNA and genes. The table for this sample lists about 77,000 distinct CDR3 sequences; more than 9% of them were counted only once. Clones ranked in the top ten supply roughly 4.8% of the sample. Sequenced: whole blood. These TCRs come from an adult who was a healthcare worker with PCR-confirmed SARS-CoV-2 infection or an uninfected control (not recorded which).

The chain recombines TRBV6-4 with TRBJ2-2, with D perhaps TRBD1 (6 bases). V was pared by 3 bases and J by 4 bases, with 15 bases between. Germline V gene data show CDR1 as MRHNA and CDR2 as SNTAGT. This CDR3 spans 16 amino acids. The CDR3 region is CASSETPTGSTGELFF. As DNA, the CDR3 is TGTGCCAGCAGTGAAACCCCGACAGGATCCACCGGGGAGCTGTTTTTT.

In this sample, this clonotype turned up many times. The rearrangement uses TRBV15 and TRBJ2-3; TRBD2 agrees at 10 bases. V lost 0 bases, J lost 4 bases, and 4 bases stayed unmatched. The CDR3 loop spans 16 amino acids. Germline loops: CDR1 LNHNV, CDR2 YYDKDF (reference sequence). The CDR3 DNA is TGTGCCACCAGCAGAGAGCTAGCGGGAGTCGCAGATACGCAGTATTTT. It codes for CATSRELAGVADTQYF.

This clonotype was counted many times. The V call is TRBV4-1, the J call TRBJ2-5; TRBD1 matches 7 bases. V trimming: 4 bases; J trimming: 4 bases; junction bases outside the gene matches: 6. The germline V gene encodes CDR1 MGHRA and CDR2 YSYEKL. CDR3 length: 14 residues. The CDR3: CASSPGQATETQYF. The CDR3, as DNA: TGCGCCAGCAGCCCAGGACAGGCCACAGAGACCCAGTACTTC.

This chain connects TRBV28 to TRBJ1-5; D might be TRBD1 (5 bases). V lost 2 bases, J lost 0 bases, and 8 bases lay in between. The germline V gene has CDR1 MDHEN and CDR2 SYDVKM. The CDR3 covers 15 residues. CDR3 amino acids: CASSLGAYSNQPQHF. The DNA for the CDR3 is TGTGCCAGCAGTTTAGGGGCCTATAGCAATCAGCCCCAGCATTTT. Drawing the rest from reference TRBV28 and TRBJ1-5, the complete variable domain is DVKVTQSSRYLVKRTGEKVFLECVQDMDHENMFWYRQDPGLGLRLIYFSYDVKMKEKGDIPEGYSVSREKKERFSLILESASTNQTSMYLCASSLGAYSNQPQHFGDGTRLSIL.

This clonotype was counted once. This chain uses TRBV6-5 with TRBJ2-4; TRBD2 matches at 12 bases. Germline V gives CDR1 MNHEY, CDR2 SVGAGI. This CDR3 has 14 amino acids. The V gene end was trimmed by 5 bases and the J gene end by 10 bases; junction bases not matched to a gene: 6. The CDR3 spells CASSTPGLAGIQYF. Here the CDR3 DNA reads TGTGCCAGCAGTACTCCGGGACTAGCGGGTATTCAGTACTTC.

In its sample, this clonotype was seen many times. This rearrangement joins TRBV19 to TRBJ2-4; the match to TRBD2 covers 9 bases. V lost 1 base, J lost 9 bases, and 22 bases stayed unmatched. Germline V gene data show CDR1 as LNHDA and CDR2 as SQIVND (reference sequence). CDR3 length: 20 amino acids. For the CDR3, the DNA is TGTGCCAGTAGTATAGGATATAGCGGGAGAGCTGAAATTAAGTACGCCATTCAGTACTTC. Protein product: CASSIGYSGRAEIKYAIQYF. Full variable domain (rest looked up from reference TRBV19 and TRBJ2-4): DGGITQSPKYLFRKEGQNVTLSCEQNLNHDAMYWYRQDPGQGLRLIYYSQIVNDFQKGDIAEGYSVSREKKESFPLTVTSAQKNPTAFYLCASSIGYSGRAEIKYAIQYFGAGTRLSVL.

In this sample, this clonotype turned up many times. The rearrangement joins TRBV11-1 to TRBJ1-1; tentative D call: TRBD1 (5 bases). This CDR3 is 15 amino acids long. Trimming took 3 bases from V and 2 from J, leaving 13 bases between them. The germline CDR1 and CDR2 sequences are SGHAT and FQDESV (reference sequence). For the CDR3, the DNA is TGTGCCAGCAGCTTGGGGCAGGGACGCAACACTGAAGCTTTCTTT. This gives the protein CASSLGQGRNTEAFF.

This clonotype occurred many times. V usage is TRBV7-8 and J usage is TRBJ1-5; D call uncertain. This CDR3 comprises 15 residues. V dropped 1 base and J dropped 3 bases, with 10 bases sitting between them. Germline CDR1 reads SGHVS; CDR2 reads FQNEAQ. The CDR3 protein is CASSLGPSNNQPQHF. In nucleotides, the CDR3 is TGTGCCAGCAGCTTAGGACCCAGTAACAATCAGCCCCAGCATTTT.

There are many counts of this clonotype. V and J are TRBV30 and TRBJ1-4; 7 bases line up with TRBD1. Losses at the gene ends were 6 bases for V and 7 bases for J; bases not matched to a gene: 8. Per the germline V gene, CDR1 is GTSNPN and CDR2 is SVGIG (reference sequence). This CDR3 comprises 13 residues. The CDR3 loop reads CACWGQTREKLFF. CDR3 bases: TGTGCCTGCTGGGGACAGACCCGTGAAAAACTGTTTTTT.

Many counts were recorded for this clonotype. V and J are TRBV7-6 and TRBJ2-1; a weak D match, TRBD1 (6 bases). Trimming stripped 5 bases from V and 5 bases from J, with 13 bases between. The germline V gene encodes CDR1 SGHVS and CDR2 FNYEAQ. The CDR3 length is 14 residues. CDR3 protein: CASSPGQLDNEQFF. The CDR3 DNA is TGTGCCAGCAGCCCGGGACAACTAGACAATGAGCAGTTCTTC.

This clonotype was found a few times. The rearrangement links TRBV9 to TRBJ1-1; possible D gene TRBD1, 6 bases. The CDR3 is 13 amino acids. CDR1 and CDR2 from the germline V gene are SGDLS and YYNGEE. The V end was cut by 0 bases, the J end by 6 bases, with 9 bases between. In nucleotides, the CDR3 is TGTGCCAGCAGCGTAGACAGGGTGGCTGAAGCTTTCTTT. Its protein is CASSVDRVAEAFF.

The V and J genes are TRBV20-1 and TRBJ2-7; D remains unclear. The CDR3 contains 15 residues. From germline, CDR1 is DFQATT and CDR2 SNEGSKA (reference sequence). V was trimmed by 0 bases and J by 3 bases, leaving 15 bases between them. The CDR3 loop is CSARDDLYPHYEQYF. In nucleotides, the CDR3 is TGCAGTGCTAGAGATGACCTTTACCCACACTACGAGCAGTACTTC.

The J gene is TRBJ2-7, the V gene TRBV12-3 or TRBV12-4, with 8 bases lining up with TRBD1. The CDR3 spans 13 residues. The junction had 8 bases not matched to a gene; V was cut back by 7 bases and J by 6 bases. The CDR3 nucleotides are TGTGCCAGCACGGGACAGGCGGAGAGCGAGCAGTACTTC. It codes for CASTGQAESEQYF.

The rearrangement joins TRBV14 to TRBJ1-2, with D possibly being TRBD1 (6 bases). Germline V CDR1 and CDR2: SGHDN, FVKESK. The germline V and J ends were trimmed by 0 bases and 2 bases, with 10 bases remaining between them. The CDR3 runs to 15 residues. The CDR3 nucleotides are TGTGCCAGCAGCCAAGATCCCGGGGGCAACTATGGCTACACCTTC. Translated: CASSQDPGGNYGYTF.

At least ten counts were recorded for this clonotype. The chain employs TRBV9 and TRBJ2-1, with 13 bases identical to TRBD2. With V trimmed by 4 bases and J by 7 bases, 5 bases remained unmatched. CDR1 and CDR2 from the germline V gene are SGDLS and YYNGEE. There are 15 residues in the CDR3. CDR3 bases: TGTGCCAGCAGCAAACTAGCGGGAGGGGGAAATGAGCAGTTCTTC. Translation: CASSKLAGGGNEQFF.

The chain uses TRBV7-9 and TRBJ1-2, with D unresolved. Trimming took 6 bases from V and 3 from J, leaving 14 bases between them. Germline V lookup: CDR1 SEHNR, CDR2 FQNEAQ (reference sequence). The CDR3 loop spans 14 amino acids. The CDR3 loop is CASSSNTPHYGYTF. The CDR3 region has the DNA TGTGCCAGCAGTTCTAACACACCGCACTATGGCTACACCTTC.

This clonotype has a count of ten or more. The J gene is TRBJ2-3, the V gene TRBV5-4; TRBD2 aligns across 7 bases. The CDR3 spans 15 residues. V shed 3 bases and J 5 bases; nucleotides not matched to a gene: 9. Germline V gene lookup returns CDR1 SGHNT and CDR2 YYREEE (reference sequence). CDR3 protein: CASSWTAGVEDTQYF. The CDR3, as DNA: TGTGCCAGCAGCTGGACGGCGGGGGTGGAAGATACGCAGTATTTT.